The 30 T cell receptor beta chains given below trace back to one sample, sequenced in a study of blood T cell repertoires in COVID-19. Sequencing was performed with immunoSEQ multiplex PCR; in TCRdb, only in-frame clones are kept and a portion is missing. The top ten hold around 9.5% of the sample, which has 150,000 to 200,000 clones, approximately 85% seen once. The specimen sequenced was peripheral blood. The receptors derive from a woman older than 75 with acute or convalescent COVID-19.

The chain joins TRBV4-1 to TRBJ2-7; D may be TRBD1 (6 bases). Deletions cut 4 bases from V and 3 bases from J, with 13 bases between. This CDR3 spans 14 amino acids. The germline gives CDR1 MGHRA, CDR2 YSYEKL. The CDR3 coding sequence is TGCGCCAGCAGCCCCCCAGGGGACGGCTACGAGCAGTACTTC. It yields the protein CASSPPGDGYEQYF.

The rearrangement uses TRBV7-9 and TRBJ2-7; 13 bases align to TRBD2. Per germline, CDR1 SEHNR and CDR2 FQNEAQ (reference sequence). This CDR3 has 15 amino acids. Trimming at V came to 7 bases and at J to 2 bases, leaving 5 bases not matched to a gene. The CDR3, as DNA: TGTGCCAGCATGGGGACTAGCGGGGCCACCTACGAGCAGTACTTC. As protein: CASMGTSGATYEQYF.

The chain combines TRBV24-1 with TRBJ2-7; D remains ambiguous. The CDR3 spans 13 residues. Per germline, CDR1 KGHDR and CDR2 SFDVKD. V was pared by 3 bases and J by 2 bases, with 7 bases between. CDR3 region: CATSDVTTYEQYF. CDR3 nucleotide sequence: TGTGCCACCAGTGATGTCACAACCTACGAGCAGTACTTC.

J is TRBJ2-7 and V is TRBV25-1, with 8 bases matching TRBD2. Germline-derived CDR1 and CDR2 are MGHDK and SYGVNS. The CDR3 length is 15 residues. Losses at the gene ends were 1 base for V and 2 bases for J; bases not matched to a gene: 4. CDR3 in amino acids: CASSESLAGPYEQYF. In DNA form, the CDR3 reads TGTGCCAGCAGTGAATCCTTAGCGGGGCCCTACGAGCAGTACTTC.

V and J are TRBV7-6 and TRBJ2-1, with 11 bases identical to TRBD2. Trimming took 5 bases from V and 1 from J; bases not matched to a gene: 4. Germline assignment: CDR1 SGHVS and CDR2 FNYEAQ. The CDR3 extends over 16 amino acids. This chain's CDR3 is CASSARLAGSYNEQFF. CDR3 nucleotides: TGTGCCAGCAGCGCGAGACTAGCGGGATCCTACAATGAGCAGTTCTTC.

V gene TRBV27 combines with J gene TRBJ2-7; 7 bases align to TRBD2. The trim removed 3 bases at V and 5 bases at J, leaving 10 bases unmatched. This CDR3 region has 15 residues. Germline-derived CDR1 and CDR2 are MNHEY and SMNVEV (reference sequence). The CDR3 loop reads CASSLGGGGSNEQYF. The CDR3 nucleotides are TGTGCCAGCAGTTTGGGGGGGGGAGGGTCCAACGAGCAGTACTTC.

A few counts support this clone. The CDR3 sequence is CASSLGGLGHGYTF. The CDR3 DNA sequence: TGCGCCAGCAGCCTCGGGGGTTTGGGCCATGGCTACACCTTC. This chain connects TRBV5-1 to TRBJ1-2, with D tentatively TRBD1 (5 bases). The CDR3 has 14 residues. Germline-derived CDR1 and CDR2 are SGHRS and YFSETQ. V was pared by 4 bases and J by 6 bases, with 16 bases between.

The chain employs TRBV7-2 and TRBJ1-4; TRBD1 is a possible D gene (6 bases). This CDR3 is built from 15 residues. Germline lookup yields CDR1 SGHTA and CDR2 FQGNSA. Trimming took 5 bases from V and 3 from J, leaving 13 bases between them. The CDR3 DNA follows: TGTGCCAGCAGCCTGGAGGACAGACCTAATGAAAAACTGTTTTTT. Translation gives CASSLEDRPNEKLFF.

This clone was counted a single time. The V gene is TRBV6-5, the J gene TRBJ2-1, with TRBD1 matching over 7 bases. Germline-derived CDR1 and CDR2 are MNHEY and SVGAGI. The V segment lost 0 bases and the J segment 10 bases; nucleotides outside the gene matches: 9. The CDR3 runs to 15 residues. For the CDR3, the DNA is TGTGCCAGCAGTTACTCGAGATTCATAGGGGGCGAGCAGTTCTTC. Amino acid sequence: CASSYSRFIGGEQFF.

This sequence joins TRBV5-4 and TRBJ1-4; maybe TRBD1 (6 bases). V lost 1 base and J 8 bases, leaving 12 bases between the germline ends. This CDR3 contains 14 residues. Germline V gene lookup returns CDR1 SGHNT and CDR2 YYREEE (reference sequence). This CDR3 reads CASSLWAGEEKLFF. The CDR3 DNA is TGTGCCAGCAGCTTGTGGGCAGGGGAAGAAAAACTGTTTTTT.

The chain employs TRBV3-1 (or the pseudogene TRBV3-2) and TRBJ2-2, with 10 nucleotides matching TRBD2. The germline gives CDR1 LGHDT, CDR2 YNNKEL (reference sequence). J gave up 0 bases and V 1 base, and 5 bases lay outside the gene matches. The CDR3 is 18 residues long. The CDR3 nucleotides are TGTGCCAGCAGCCAAGTCCTAGCGGGAGTCGCGAACACCGGGGAGCTGTTTTTT. This sequence encodes CASSQVLAGVANTGELFF.

The chain is built from TRBV6-5 and TRBJ2-2; 9 bases align to TRBD1. V lost 6 bases and J lost 4; bases outside the gene matches: 6. The CDR3 sequence is 15 residues long. Germline V gene lookup returns CDR1 MNHEY and CDR2 SVGAGI. CDR3 DNA: TGTGCCAGCAGCGGGGACAGGGATGGCACCGGGGAGCTGTTTTTT. Its protein product is CASSGDRDGTGELFF.

V is TRBV5-1 and J is TRBJ2-4, with D tentatively TRBD2 (5 bases). CDR1 and CDR2 (germline): SGHRS, YFSETQ. Trimming removed 4 bases at V and 1 base at J, with 12 bases between. The CDR3 is 15 residues long. The CDR3 loop is CASSLGDSAKNIQYF. CDR3 nucleotides: TGCGCCAGCAGCCTCGGGGATTCTGCCAAAAACATTCAGTACTTC.

Here the CDR3 reads CASTLTGGSSEAFF. CDR3 bases: TGTGCCAGCACCCTAACAGGGGGGAGCTCTGAAGCTTTCTTT. The V call is TRBV9, the J call TRBJ1-1; TRBD1 agrees at 8 bases. Trimming cost V 6 bases and J 6 bases; bases outside gene matches: 10. The germline CDR1 and CDR2 sequences are SGDLS and YYNGEE. The CDR3 runs to 14 residues.

The count of this clone is one. V is TRBV5-1 and J is TRBJ2-3; 9 positions agree with TRBD1. V trimming: 5 bases; J trimming: 2 bases; junction bases outside the gene matches: 6. CDR1 and CDR2 from the germline V gene are SGHRS and YFSETQ. The CDR3 contains 15 residues. The CDR3 sequence is CASRFRDRDTDTQYF. The CDR3 nucleotides read TGCGCCAGCAGATTCCGGGACAGGGACACAGATACGCAGTATTTT.

The chain employs TRBV14 and TRBJ1-1; D unresolved. Germline V gives CDR1 SGHDN, CDR2 FVKESK. CDR3 length: 13 amino acids. Deletions cut 6 bases from V and 0 bases from J, with 8 bases between. The CDR3 sequence: CASRPQLNTEAFF. DNA for the CDR3: TGTGCCAGCAGACCACAGTTGAACACTGAAGCTTTCTTT.

The chain has TRBV5-4 and TRBJ2-1, with 11 nucleotides matching TRBD2. This CDR3 spans 15 amino acids. Germline lookup yields CDR1 SGHNT and CDR2 YYREEE (reference sequence). J lost 6 bases, V lost 0 bases, and 2 bases had no gene match. CDR3: CASSLDLAGGNEQFF. CDR3 nucleotide sequence: TGTGCCAGCAGCTTGGATCTAGCGGGGGGCAATGAGCAGTTCTTC.

This clone was picked up a small number of times. Other DNA sequences in the same sample also yield this CDR3. The rearrangement uses TRBV12-3 or TRBV12-4 and TRBJ1-5; D is uncertain. V was pared by 1 base and J by 3 bases, with 4 bases between. The CDR3 loop spans 13 amino acids. CDR3 sequence: CASSLGLNQPQHF. CDR3 sequence (DNA): TGTGCCAGCAGTTTAGGGCTCAATCAGCCCCAGCATTTT.

V usage is TRBV18 and J usage is TRBJ2-5; D gene unclear. The CDR3 length is 14 residues. V lost 2 bases to trimming and J lost 3 bases, with 10 bases between them. CDR1 and CDR2 from the germline V gene are KGHSH and LQKENI. CDR3 DNA: TGTGCCAGCTCACCATCACAGAATGAAGAGACCCAGTACTTC. Amino acids: CASSPSQNEETQYF.

This chain connects TRBV3-1 (or the pseudogene TRBV3-2) to TRBJ2-2; 12 bases agree with TRBD2. Germline CDR1 and CDR2: LGHDT and YNNKEL (reference sequence). CDR3 length equals 17 residues. V lost 4 bases to trimming and J lost 0 bases; unmatched junction nucleotides: 3. The CDR3 reads CASSRGLAGTNTGELFF. CDR3 in DNA: TGTGCCAGCAGCCGAGGACTAGCGGGGACGAACACCGGGGAGCTGTTTTTT.

This clone was counted a few times. The chain combines TRBV7-8 with TRBJ1-3; tentative D call: TRBD1 (6 bases). Germline CDR1 is SGHVS and CDR2 is FQNEAQ. This CDR3 region has 15 residues. V lost 1 base, J lost 2 bases, and 9 bases lay in between. The CDR3 loop is CASSLGTGTGNTIYF. The DNA of the CDR3 is TGTGCCAGCAGCTTAGGCACAGGGACTGGAAACACCATATATTTT.

The chain couples TRBV21-1 to TRBJ1-2; the table's D call of TRBD1 was not tested on the DNA. TRBV21-1 is classified as a pseudogene. The CDR3 is made up of 12 amino acids. CDR3 loop: CASSPHREGYTF. The DNA for the CDR3 is TGTGCCAGCAGCCCCCACAGGGAAGGCTACACCTTC.

This chain joins TRBV6-2 or TRBV6-3 and TRBJ1-3; D uncertain. Trimming cost V 5 bases and J 2 bases, with 10 bases left between them. Germline CDR1 reads MNHEY; CDR2 reads SVGEGT. There are 14 residues in the CDR3. The CDR3: CASSRLSPGNTIYF. The CDR3 DNA is TGTGCCAGCAGTCGGTTATCTCCTGGAAACACCATATATTTT.

This chain joins TRBV6-5 and TRBJ2-3; 7 bases map to TRBD2. The CDR3 runs to 15 residues. The ends lost 6 bases at V and 2 bases at J; junction bases unmatched: 8. Germline lookup yields CDR1 MNHEY and CDR2 SVGAGI. As DNA, the CDR3 is TGTGCCAGCAGGGGCCAAGCGGGGCTCACAGATACGCAGTATTTT. Protein sequence: CASRGQAGLTDTQYF.

The J gene is TRBJ1-4, the V gene TRBV4-3; 7 positions agree with TRBD1. V dropped 0 bases and J dropped 8; count of bases not matched to a gene: 9. Germline loops: CDR1 LGHNA, CDR2 YSLEER. This CDR3 region has 16 residues. The CDR3 nucleotides read TGCGCCAGCAGCCAAGATCGACAGGGCGGGTTCGAAAAACTGTTTTTT. It yields the protein CASSQDRQGGFEKLFF.

The chain employs TRBV15 and TRBJ1-1; 8 positions agree with TRBD1. The CDR3 totals 15 residues. V dropped 0 bases and J dropped 5; count of bases not matched to a gene: 5. CDR1 and CDR2 (germline): LNHNV, YYDKDF (reference sequence). The DNA for the CDR3 is TGTGCCACCAGCAGAGACTGGACAGGGCGGACTGAAGCTTTCTTT. Translated: CATSRDWTGRTEAFF.

J is TRBJ2-3 and V is TRBV7-2; D perhaps matches TRBD2 (5 bases). The CDR3 spans 14 residues. Germline V CDR1 and CDR2: SGHTA, FQGNSA. V shed 6 bases and J shed 5 bases, with 15 bases lying between them. The CDR3 loop reads CASRRGFSQDTQYF. The CDR3 region has the DNA TGTGCCAGCAGGAGAGGGTTTTCCCAAGATACGCAGTATTTT. The variable domain in full, completed from reference TRBV7-2 and TRBJ2-3, reads GAGVSQSPSNKVTEKGKDVELRCDPISGHTALYWYRQSLGQGLEFLIYFQGNSAPDKSGLPSDRFSAERTGGSVSTLTIQRTQQEDSAVYLCASRRGFSQDTQYFGPGTRLTVL.

This sequence joins TRBV15 and TRBJ1-2, with TRBD1 matching over 8 bases. This CDR3 has 13 amino acids. The germline V gene encodes CDR1 LNHNV and CDR2 YYDKDF (reference sequence). V shed 6 bases, J shed 2 bases, and the junction held 2 bases outside the gene matches. The CDR3 spells CATRTGANYGYTF. The CDR3 nucleotides read TGTGCCACCAGGACAGGGGCCAACTATGGCTACACCTTC.

CDR3 residues: CASSQNRDTPYEQYF. The CDR3 nucleotides read TGCGCCAGCAGCCAAAACCGGGACACCCCCTACGAGCAGTACTTC. This chain uses TRBV4-1 with TRBJ2-7; D is perhaps TRBD1 (6 bases). Germline loops: CDR1 MGHRA, CDR2 YSYEKL. The length of the CDR3 is 15 residues. V lost 2 bases to trimming and J lost 2 bases, with 13 bases between them.

The rearrangement joins TRBV5-1 to TRBJ2-3, with 7 bases lining up with TRBD2. The J segment lost 2 bases and the V segment lost 4 bases, leaving 7 bases of the junction unmatched. Germline lookup yields CDR1 SGHRS and CDR2 YFSETQ. The CDR3 sequence is 15 residues long. CDR3 loop: CASSPGTTYTDTQYF. Here the CDR3 DNA reads TGCGCCAGCAGCCCCGGGACTACCTACACAGATACGCAGTATTTT.